What follows is one T cell receptor beta chain and its context. The CDR3 spans 14 residues. J was trimmed by 1 base and V by 11 bases; bases with no gene match: 3. Per germline, CDR1 ENHRY and CDR2 SYGVKD. Authors' processing steps: Estimated nucleated cell counts came from reference gene primer amplification. TCRdb keeps only in-frame clones here, not all; method: immunoSEQ multiplex PCR. The DNA gave D and trimming, while V, J and clone size come from that table. Among about 200,000 clones listed, over 75% were seen once. The entry originates in a study of blood T cell repertoires in COVID-19. Study-wide context: Spain, Italy and the United States supplied samples that represented acute and convalescent COVID-19. PBMCs, B-cell-depleted T cells, or T cells provided the cDNA or gDNA that made up the material.

Sequencing was done on a sample of peripheral blood. The V gene is TRBV10-3, the J gene TRBJ2-3; 13 positions match TRBD2. This sequence was found in a woman of 80 years or more with active or convalescent COVID-19. CDR3 loop: CAATSGGGTDTQYF. CDR3 in DNA: TGTGCCGCTACTAGCGGGGGGGGCACAGATACGCAGTATTTT.